Shown below are 4 T cell receptor beta chains from a single sample sequenced in a study of T cells in Graves' hyperthyroidism and ophthalmopathy. Template material for amplifying TCR beta CDR3 regions consisted of RNA transcripts. An initial round of RT-PCR targeting the TCR CDR3 relied on the HTBI primer set. MiXCR, run by TCRdb on the multiplex PCR reads, gives a single entry per CDR3 protein. The data show approximately 260,000 distinct CDR3 sequences, about 16% seen once. The sequencing sample was made of blood. The source is a woman between 45 and 60 years old with Graves' hyperthyroidism that later progressed to Graves' ophthalmopathy.

The table lists this clonotype with many counts. The chain employs TRBV28 and TRBJ2-7, with TRBD1 matching 8 bases. The CDR3 totals 15 residues. The V and J ends lost 5 bases and 7 bases, in that order; junction bases with no gene match: 13. Germline CDR1 is MDHEN and CDR2 is SYDVKM. In DNA, the CDR3 is TGTGCCAGCAGTCCGTTACCGGACAGGGCGTTTGAGCAGTACTTC. Translation: CASSPLPDRAFEQYF.

The sample holds many counts of this clonotype. The chain combines TRBV20-1 with TRBJ1-2, with D possibly being TRBD1 (5 bases). Trimming removed 1 base at V and 9 bases at J, with 21 bases between. The length of the CDR3 is 15 residues. From germline, CDR1 is DFQATT and CDR2 SNEGSKA (reference sequence). In DNA form, the CDR3 reads TGCAGTGCTAGAGTCGGGGCCCTGGGAGGGGATCGCTACACCTTC. Its protein is CSARVGALGGDRYTF.

Remarks on this clonotype: It may be a read error: a sequence one base away is much more abundant. The gene calls are TRBV9 and TRBJ2-1; 8 bases map to TRBD2. Germline trimming cut 3 bases from V and 9 bases from J; bases unmatched to any gene: 5. The CDR3 loop spans 13 amino acids. Looked up from germline, CDR1 is SGDLS and CDR2 is YYNGEE. CDR3 sequence reads: CASSAAGGSEQFF. The DNA of the CDR3 is TGTGCCAGCAGCGCGGCGGGAGGTAGTGAGCAGTTCTTC. The whole variable domain, remainder taken from reference TRBV9 and TRBJ2-1, is DSGVTQTPKHLITATGQRVTLRCSPRSGDLSVYWYQQSLDQGLQFLIQYYNGEERAKGNILERFSAQQFPDLHSELNLSSLELGDSALYFCASSAAGGSEQFFGPGTRLTVL.

This chain joins TRBV28 and TRBJ2-7; 8 nucleotides match TRBD1. Per germline, CDR1 MDHEN and CDR2 SYDVKM. The CDR3 has 15 residues. With V trimmed by 6 bases and J by 6 bases, 13 bases remained unmatched. The CDR3 here is CASSPGRTGSFEQYF. CDR3 bases: TGTGCCAGCAGCCCCGGTCGGACAGGGTCGTTCGAGCAGTACTTC.